The 19 T cell receptor beta chains reported below all come from one sample, sequenced in a study of blood T cell repertoires in COVID-19. The table came from immunoSEQ multiplex PCR; TCRdb's copy has only in-frame clones and leaves some out. The table has 39,000 or so clones, around 89% seen once. Material for sequencing was peripheral blood. These receptors were collected from a human donor in a cohort sampled during active COVID-19.

The chain combines TRBV3-1 (or the pseudogene TRBV3-2) with TRBJ2-3, with TRBD1 matching 7 bases. CDR3 size: 16 residues. CDR1 LGHDT and CDR2 YNNKEL come from the germline V gene (reference sequence). With 4 bases clipped from V and 1 base from J, the junction kept 8 bases outside the gene matches. The CDR3 loop reads CASSPRQGLGTDTQYF. The CDR3 bases are TGTGCCAGCAGCCCTCGACAGGGATTGGGCACAGATACGCAGTATTTT.

The J gene is TRBJ1-1, the V gene TRBV7-9; 7 bases map to TRBD1. Trimming removed 4 bases from V and 8 bases from J; junction bases left unmatched: 10. Per the germline V gene, CDR1 is SEHNR and CDR2 is FQNEAQ (reference sequence). The length of the CDR3 is 14 residues. The CDR3 bases are TGTGCCAGCAGCTCCACTCCCGGGACAGACGAAGCTTTCTTT. Protein product: CASSSTPGTDEAFF.

The gene calls are TRBV4-1 and TRBJ1-4; 8 nucleotides line up with TRBD1. The CDR3 length is 17 residues. The trim removed 0 bases at V and 6 bases at J, leaving 9 bases unmatched. Germline assignment: CDR1 MGHRA and CDR2 YSYEKL. In DNA form, the CDR3 reads TGCGCCAGCAGCCAAGATTGGCAGGGGGCGCAGTATGAAAAACTGTTTTTT. This translates into CASSQDWQGAQYEKLFF.

V and J are TRBV2 and TRBJ2-5, with 7 positions matching TRBD2. V lost 4 bases to trimming and J lost 5 bases; unmatched junction nucleotides: 7. Germline CDR1 and CDR2: SNHLY and FYNNEI. The CDR3 loop spans 14 amino acids. CDR3 loop: CASSVGGSRETQYF. The CDR3, as DNA: TGTGCCAGCAGTGTCGGGGGGTCCAGGGAGACCCAGTACTTC.

V usage is TRBV5-1 and J usage is TRBJ2-5; 10 bases are a match to TRBD1. The CDR3 length is 15 residues. Germline CDR1 reads SGHRS; CDR2 reads YFSETQ. V gave up 1 base and J gave up 3 bases; unmatched junction bases: 3. CDR3 region: CASSLLGTGEETQYF. Here the CDR3 DNA reads TGCGCCAGCAGCTTGCTCGGGACAGGGGAAGAGACCCAGTACTTC.

The V and J genes are TRBV5-6 and TRBJ2-2; 10 nucleotides agree with TRBD2. CDR1 is SGHDT, CDR2 YYEEEE, per germline. V gave up 0 bases and J gave up 10 bases; unmatched junction bases: 15. The CDR3 covers 18 residues. CDR3 sequence (DNA): TGTGCCAGCAGCTTGGGGCCTAGCGGGAGATGGAAGGTGGAGGAGCTGTTTTTT. Translated, it gives CASSLGPSGRWKVEELFF.

Only one count was recorded for this clone. The chain is built from TRBV5-4 and TRBJ2-3, with TRBD1 as a possible D gene (5 bases). Germline values: CDR1 SGHNT, CDR2 YYREEE (reference sequence). Trimming took off 1 base at V and 4 bases at J, with 13 bases between the two ends. This CDR3 has 15 amino acids. CDR3 sequence (DNA): TGTGCCAGCAGCTTGACAGGCCCCAGGGCAGATACGCAGTATTTT. Translated, it gives CASSLTGPRADTQYF.

The CDR3 reads CASSSGQGAHYGYTF. The CDR3 nucleotides are TGTGCCAGCAGTTCTGGACAGGGGGCACACTATGGCTACACCTTC. The chain is built from TRBV6-5 and TRBJ1-2, with TRBD1 matching over 11 bases. CDR1 and CDR2 from the germline V gene are MNHEY and SVGAGI. The V segment lost 4 bases and the J segment 3 bases; nucleotides outside the gene matches: 4. This CDR3 has 15 residues.

The chain is built from TRBV3-1 (or the pseudogene TRBV3-2) and TRBJ2-7; D is ambiguous. Germline V gives CDR1 LGHDT, CDR2 YNNKEL (reference sequence). Trimming stripped 1 base from V and 4 bases from J, with 5 bases between. The CDR3 runs to 12 residues. CDR3 nucleotide sequence: TGTGCCAGCAGCCAAGTGGCTTACGAGCAGTACTTC. Encoded protein: CASSQVAYEQYF.

The DNA for the CDR3 is TGTGCCAGCAGCGTTGGCAGGGTCTACGAGCAGTACTTC. Residues: CASSVGRVYEQYF. V and J are TRBV3-1 (or the pseudogene TRBV3-2) and TRBJ2-7; D is possibly TRBD1 (5 bases). Trimming cost V 5 bases and J 3 bases, with 11 bases left between them. Germline V gene lookup returns CDR1 LGHDT and CDR2 YNNKEL (reference sequence). The CDR3 consists of 13 residues.

This chain links TRBV5-6 with TRBJ2-2, with no clear D. The CDR3 is 12 residues long. CDR1 and CDR2 from the germline V gene are SGHDT and YYEEEE. V lost 4 bases and J lost 8, with 9 bases in between. CDR3: CASSGRFGELFF. The CDR3 DNA reads TGTGCCAGCAGCGGGCGTTTTGGGGAGCTGTTTTTT.

The chain couples TRBV9 to TRBJ2-5, with D possibly TRBD2 on 6 matching bases. V lost 4 bases to trimming and J lost 2 bases, with 15 bases between them. The CDR3 has 15 residues. Germline V gene data show CDR1 as SGDLS and CDR2 as YYNGEE. The CDR3 bases are TGTGCCAGCAGCTTCCACTGGGGAGGACAAGAGACCCAGTACTTC. It yields the protein CASSFHWGGQETQYF.

This chain uses TRBV25-1 with TRBJ2-1; 9 positions agree with TRBD2. This CDR3 has 15 residues. V lost 3 bases to trimming and J lost 7 bases; unmatched junction nucleotides: 7. Looked up from germline, CDR1 is MGHDK and CDR2 is SYGVNS. CDR3 bases: TGTGCCAGCAGTGACGGACTAGCGAGTGGGAATGAGCAGTTCTTC. Amino acids: CASSDGLASGNEQFF.

The chain links TRBV5-4 to TRBJ2-5; 10 positions agree with TRBD1. This CDR3 is 16 amino acids long. Germline CDR1 SGHNT, CDR2 YYREEE (reference sequence). The trim removed 3 bases at V and 5 bases at J, leaving 10 bases unmatched. The CDR3 nucleotides read TGTGCCAGCAGCTACAGACAGGGGGCTAATCTGGAGACCCAGTACTTC. Protein product: CASSYRQGANLETQYF.

This clone showed up just a few times. This chain uses TRBV4-1 with TRBJ2-7, with 12 bases identical to TRBD2. V was clipped by 1 base and J by 4 bases; unmatched bases: 8. Germline-derived CDR1 and CDR2 are MGHRA and YSYEKL. This CDR3 is built from 17 residues. The CDR3 bases are TGCGCCAGCAGCCAAGGACTAGCGGGGGCGGGGGGTTACGAGCAGTACTTC. As protein: CASSQGLAGAGGYEQYF.

The chain uses TRBV27 and TRBJ2-1; TRBD1 agrees at 7 bases. Germline V CDR1 and CDR2: MNHEY, SMNVEV (reference sequence). The V and J ends lost 5 bases and 9 bases, in that order; junction bases with no gene match: 4. The CDR3 is made up of 12 amino acids. The chain's CDR3 is CASSDRVGEQFF. In DNA form, the CDR3 reads TGTGCCAGCAGTGACAGGGTCGGTGAGCAGTTCTTC.

The V and J genes are TRBV2 and TRBJ1-1; no definite D call. The CDR3 spans 13 residues. CDR1 SNHLY and CDR2 FYNNEI come from the germline V gene. V was clipped by 7 bases and J by 1 base, with 10 bases between them. CDR3 sequence reads: CASKRQPNTEAFF. CDR3 DNA sequence: TGTGCCAGCAAGAGGCAGCCGAACACTGAAGCTTTCTTT.

The gene calls are TRBV12-2 and TRBJ2-3; the DNA was not used to check the table's D call, TRBD2. TRBV12-2 is a listed pseudogene. This CDR3 spans 19 amino acids. CDR3 DNA: TGTGCAAGTCGCTTAGCGTGGCCCGCCGAGCGGGGGGTCCGAGATACGCAGTATTTT. It specifies CASRLAWPAERGVRDTQYF.

This clone was seen only once. V usage is TRBV7-9 and J usage is TRBJ1-2; D perhaps matches TRBD1 (6 bases). The V gene's germline CDR1 is SEHNR and CDR2 FQNEAQ (reference sequence). The V gene lost 0 bases and the J gene lost 8 bases, with 19 bases spanning the gap. The CDR3 is 16 residues long. CDR3: CASSLAWTASSRGYTF. The CDR3 DNA is TGTGCCAGCAGCTTAGCGTGGACAGCCTCTTCGAGGGGCTACACCTTC.